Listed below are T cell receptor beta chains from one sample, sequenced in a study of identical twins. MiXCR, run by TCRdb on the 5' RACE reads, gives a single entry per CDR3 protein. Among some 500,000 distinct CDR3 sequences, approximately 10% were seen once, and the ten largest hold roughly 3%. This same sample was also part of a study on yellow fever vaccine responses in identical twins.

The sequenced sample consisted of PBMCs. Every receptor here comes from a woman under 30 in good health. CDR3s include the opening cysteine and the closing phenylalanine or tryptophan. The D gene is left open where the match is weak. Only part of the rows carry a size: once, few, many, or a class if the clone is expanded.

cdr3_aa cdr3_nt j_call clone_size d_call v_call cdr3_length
CSARTGLNTEAFF TGCAGTGCTAGAACCGGACTGAACACTGAAGCTTTCTTT TRBJ1-1 few . TRBV20-1 13
CASSARVGEYGYTF TGTGCCAGCAGCGCAAGGGTCGGGGAATATGGCTACACCTTC TRBJ1-2 . . TRBV6-2/TRBV6-3 14
CSARDSWTGSTTRGGEQYF TGCAGTGCTAGAGATAGTTGGACAGGGTCGACCACCCGAGGGGGCGAGCAGTACTTC TRBJ2-7 few TRBD1 TRBV20-1 19
CASRKGQDYNEQFF TGTGCCAGCAGAAAGGGACAGGACTACAATGAGCAGTTCTTC TRBJ2-1 many TRBD1 TRBV28 14
CASSLSGTTEAFF TGTGCCAGCAGCTTGTCGGGAACCACTGAAGCTTTCTTT TRBJ1-1 many . TRBV7-9 13
CASRRTENSPLHF TGTGCCAGCAGGAGGACAGAAAATTCACCCCTCCACTTT TRBJ1-6 . . TRBV7-2 13
CASRRLPGQETQYF TGTGCCAGCAGGAGACTTCCAGGACAAGAGACCCAGTACTTC TRBJ2-5 . . TRBV2 14
CASSRDFTGELFF TGTGCCAGCAGCCGCGACTTTACCGGGGAGCTGTTTTTT TRBJ2-2 many . TRBV7-2 13
CASSSSGTYTGELFF TGTGCCAGCAGCTCTAGCGGGACCTACACCGGGGAGCTGTTTTTT TRBJ2-2 . TRBD2 TRBV7-2 15
CAWSLRGGEYTQYF TGTGCCTGGAGTTTGCGGGGGGGAGAATATACGCAGTATTTT TRBJ2-3 . TRBD2 TRBV30 14
CASNLRWRNTGELFF TGTGCCAGCAACCTCAGGTGGCGAAACACCGGGGAGCTGTTTTTT TRBJ2-2 few . TRBV12-3/TRBV12-4 15
CSVNFGTGLKDTQYF TGCAGCGTGAATTTCGGGACAGGGCTTAAAGATACGCAGTATTTT TRBJ2-3 few TRBD1 TRBV29-1 15
CSVVGRDTSYEQYF TGCAGCGTTGTGGGGAGGGACACCTCCTACGAGCAGTACTTC TRBJ2-7 many . TRBV29-1 14
CASSRAQGDEETQYF TGTGCCAGCAGTCGGGCACAGGGGGATGAGGAGACCCAGTACTTC TRBJ2-5 . TRBD1 TRBV12-3/TRBV12-4 15
CASTFRGRVVGNEQFF TGTGCCAGCACCTTTAGGGGGAGAGTAGTAGGTAATGAGCAGTTCTTC TRBJ2-1 few . TRBV12-3/TRBV12-4 16
CASRVAGTSTGELFF TGTGCCAGTAGGGTAGCGGGAACGAGCACCGGGGAGCTGTTTTTT TRBJ2-2 . TRBD2 TRBV19 15
CSARDSIKGPGEQFF TGCAGTGCTAGAGATTCTATAAAGGGCCCTGGTGAGCAGTTCTTC TRBJ2-1 . . TRBV20-1 15
CASSRQPADTQYF TGTGCCAGCAGCCGTCAGCCCGCAGATACGCAGTATTTT TRBJ2-3 few . TRBV6-1 13
CASNLQGSEAFF TGTGCCAGCAACCTACAGGGGTCTGAAGCTTTCTTT TRBJ1-1 few TRBD1 TRBV3-1 12
CASSRTSGTSAPNEQFF TGTGCCAGCAGCCGTACCTCCGGGACTAGCGCCCCAAATGAGCAGTTCTTC TRBJ2-1 few TRBD2 TRBV7-2 17
CASSSGGVVDTQYF TGTGCCAGCAGTTCGGGGGGGGTCGTTGATACGCAGTATTTT TRBJ2-3 . TRBD2 TRBV28 14
CASTPVGEGTASYEQYF TGTGCCAGCACCCCCGTGGGGGAGGGGACAGCCTCCTACGAGCAGTACTTC TRBJ2-7 . . TRBV25-1 17
CASSLKGAGTYNEQFF TGTGCCAGCAGCTTAAAGGGCGCGGGGACCTACAATGAGCAGTTCTTC TRBJ2-1 few . TRBV7-2 16
CASSSEKGQLNTEAFF TGTGCCAGCAGTTCGGAGAAGGGACAGTTGAACACTGAAGCTTTCTTT TRBJ1-1 . TRBD1 TRBV6-5 16
CATSDSSWIGETQYF TGTGCCACCAGTGATTCTAGCTGGATTGGGGAGACCCAGTACTTC TRBJ2-5 . . TRBV24-1 15
CASSPGVLAGGQDTQYF TGTGCCAGCAGCCCGGGGGTACTAGCGGGGGGGCAAGATACGCAGTATTTT TRBJ2-3 few TRBD2 TRBV9 17
CSASRGRLDNEQFF TGCAGTGCAAGCAGGGGGCGCCTTGACAATGAGCAGTTCTTC TRBJ2-1 many TRBD1 TRBV20-1 14
CASSQAGLYNEQFF TGTGCCAGCAGCCAAGCGGGACTCTACAATGAGCAGTTCTTC TRBJ2-1 few . TRBV3-1 14
CASSSYRQGRSNTGELFF TGTGCCAGCAGCTCATACCGACAGGGGAGGTCGAACACCGGGGAGCTGTTTTTT TRBJ2-2 many TRBD1 TRBV5-6 18
CATSVNQASDTQETQYF TGTGCCACCAGTGTAAACCAAGCCTCTGACACCCAAGAGACCCAGTACTTC TRBJ2-5 few . TRBV24-1 17
CASSPITSEGPGELFF TGTGCCAGCAGCCCCATAACTAGCGAGGGACCCGGGGAGCTGTTTTTT TRBJ2-2 few TRBD2 TRBV27 16
CASSRDTLGADTQYF TGTGCCAGCAGCCGGGACACACTAGGAGCAGATACGCAGTATTTT TRBJ2-3 few . TRBV3-1 15
CASSLAGFGETQYF TGTGCCAGCAGCTTAGCCGGGTTCGGGGAGACCCAGTACTTC TRBJ2-5 few . TRBV7-9 14
CASSERALGGETQYF TGTGCCAGCAGCGAAAGAGCTCTGGGGGGGGAGACCCAGTACTTC TRBJ2-5 . TRBD2 TRBV14 15
CSAKGRVRAASYEQYF TGCAGTGCAAAGGGGAGGGTTCGGGCCGCCTCATACGAGCAGTACTTC TRBJ2-7 . TRBD2 TRBV20-1 16
CASSIGGGPYEQYF TGTGCCAGTAGTATCGGCGGGGGGCCCTACGAGCAGTACTTC TRBJ2-7 . TRBD2 TRBV19 14
CASSLGRTPHQYF TGTGCCAGCAGCTTAGGACGGACGCCTCACCAGTACTTC TRBJ2-5 . . TRBV7-2 13
CASSPAPPHEKLFF TGTGCCAGCAGTCCGGCCCCGCCCCATGAAAAACTGTTTTTT TRBJ1-4 many . TRBV12-3/TRBV12-4 14
CASSLLQDGYTF TGTGCCAGCAGTTTACTGCAGGATGGCTACACCTTC TRBJ1-2 few . TRBV28 12
CASSVGGDSTDTQYF TGTGCCAGCAGCGTAGGCGGGGATTCCACAGATACGCAGTATTTT TRBJ2-3 few . TRBV9 15
CASSFHDTEAFF TGTGCCAGCAGTTTCCACGACACTGAAGCTTTCTTT TRBJ1-1 . . TRBV12-3/TRBV12-4 12
CASSLPGQGLPEQFF TGTGCCAGCAGCTTACCGGGACAGGGCTTGCCTGAGCAGTTCTTC TRBJ2-1 few TRBD1 TRBV7-9 15
CASSLEGAGETQYF TGTGCTAGCAGCTTAGAAGGGGCAGGGGAGACCCAGTACTTC TRBJ2-5 . . TRBV7-7 14
CSVETTGYEQYF TGCAGCGTTGAAACCACAGGTTACGAGCAGTACTTC TRBJ2-7 few . TRBV29-1 12
CASSFWQETYF TGTGCCAGCAGTTTTTGGCAGGAGACTTACTTC TRBJ2-7 many . TRBV12-3/TRBV12-4 11
CASSIRDRDLDEQFF TGTGCCAGCAGCATCCGGGACAGGGACCTTGATGAGCAGTTCTTC TRBJ2-1 . TRBD1 TRBV7-6 15
CASSQSGRGYNEQFF TGTGCCAGCAGCCAAAGCGGGAGGGGCTACAATGAGCAGTTCTTC TRBJ2-1 . TRBD2 TRBV14 15
CASSLAGVGETQYF TGTGCCAGCAGCCTAGCGGGAGTAGGTGAGACCCAGTACTTC TRBJ2-5 . TRBD2 TRBV4-2 14
CASSGQGEVNEQYF TGTGCCAGCAGTGGACAGGGGGAGGTCAACGAGCAGTACTTC TRBJ2-7 many TRBD1 TRBV28 14
CSARDRETEAFF TGCAGTGCTAGAGATCGGGAGACTGAAGCTTTCTTT TRBJ1-1 . . TRBV20-1 12
CSAPGSGNSPLHF TGCAGTGCCCCAGGGTCGGGGAATTCACCCCTCCACTTT TRBJ1-6 few . TRBV20-1 13
CASSPHGLDIPYEQYF TGTGCCAGCAGCCCACATGGACTAGACATTCCCTACGAGCAGTACTTC TRBJ2-7 few TRBD2 TRBV6-2/TRBV6-3 16
CASSEFWALREETQYF TGCGCCAGCAGTGAGTTCTGGGCCCTAAGGGAAGAGACCCAGTACTTC TRBJ2-5 few . TRBV10-2 16